The clone carrying this T cell receptor (beta chain) has a handful of counts. The source of the sample is a study of cytomegalovirus exposure and HLA in healthy donors. V was shortened by 5 bases and J by 1 base, with 8 bases between the two germline ends. The CDR3 has 13 residues. Looked up from germline, CDR1 is SEHNR and CDR2 is FQNEAQ (reference sequence). PCR amplification relied on 60 Vbeta primers (plus 13 Jbeta primers). The repertoire was sequenced with immunoSEQ multiplex PCR; TCRdb's copy has only in-frame clones and lacks some. The data hold around 230,000 clones, with roughly 73% observed a single time.

Material: PBMCs. V gene TRBV7-9 combines with J gene TRBJ1-1; no reliable D call. The receptor's source is a boy younger than 18 in good health and CMV-seronegative. In DNA, the CDR3 is TGTGCCAGCAGCCCTACAGAGAACACTGAAGCTTTCTTT. Translation gives CASSPTENTEAFF.